This T cell receptor beta chain was profiled in a study of blood T cell repertoires in COVID-19. Study-level information: COVID-19 samples, acute and convalescent, were from the United States, Italy and Spain. In each case, the material was cDNA or gDNA derived from T cells, B-cell-depleted T cells, or PBMCs.

CDR1 is SEHNR, CDR2 FQNEAQ, per germline (reference sequence). J gave up 0 bases and V 4 bases, and 4 bases lay outside the gene matches. This CDR3 region has 15 residues. Original data processing: Reference gene primers were amplified, and this amplification served to estimate nucleated cell counts. Libraries were prepared by immunoSEQ multiplex PCR; TCRdb keeps only in-frame clonotypes and omits some of them. For V, J and clone size, that table is used; D and trimming come from the DNA. The data show 20,000 to 25,000 clones, over 80% seen once. The chain recombines TRBV7-9 with TRBJ2-7; the match to TRBD1 covers 9 bases. The source material was peripheral blood. The receptor comes from a man of 80 years or more with active or convalescent COVID-19. CDR3 amino acids: CASSSTGGLSYEQYF. The CDR3 DNA follows: TGTGCCAGCAGCTCAACAGGGGGCCTCTCCTACGAGCAGTACTTC.